In this sample, the clone carrying this T cell receptor beta chain turned up many times. No antigen is known for it. The sample belongs to a study of cytotoxic CD8 clonotypes in ibrutinib-treated CLL. Background on the study: Across samples, productive templates numbered approximately 250,000 and productive rearrangements reached approximately 100,000 on average. Study-wide results and caveats: At baseline, clonality was higher than in age-matched healthy donors and correlated with CD8+ counts.

Sequencing was performed with immunoSEQ multiplex PCR; in TCRdb, only in-frame clones are kept and a portion is missing. The table has about 180,000 clones, approximately 80% seen once; the top ten hold about 4.3%. The input for sequencing was PBMCs, taken after 24 months of ibrutinib treatment. The receptor's source is a human donor with chronic lymphocytic leukemia.

The CDR3 DNA reads TGCGCCAGCAGCCTCGGGACAGAAGAGCAGTTCTTC. Translating gives CASSLGTEEQFF. The chain combines TRBV5-1 with TRBJ2-1; 7 bases are a match to TRBD1. Trimming cost V 4 bases and J 10 bases; bases outside gene matches: 5. CDR1 SGHRS and CDR2 YFSETQ come from the germline V gene. The CDR3 has 12 residues.